This is a list of T cell receptor beta chains from one sample in a study of response to subunit inactivated influenza vaccine. MiXCR, applied by TCRdb to the RT-PCR reads, yields one record per CDR3 protein. The sample has fewer than 700,000 distinct CDR3 sequences, 10% to 15% seen once; the top ten hold less than 15%. Source: PBMCs from blood, taken roughly 45 days after vaccination. All receptors come from a man aged 50-59 years who received an inactivated influenza vaccine. CDR3s include the opening cysteine and the closing phenylalanine or tryptophan. Each record gives: clone size, V gene, J gene, D gene, CDR3 DNA, CDR3 protein. D genes are given only for firm matches. Size is omitted from some rows. Given values are once, few, many or a class for expanded clones.

>many|TRBV4-3|TRBJ1-4|.
TGCGCCAGCAGCTTGGACTACAAAGGACTGATTAATGAAAAACTGTTTTTT
CASSLDYKGLINEKLFF
>few|TRBV27|TRBJ2-1|.
TGTGCCAGCAGTTTATGGGATGGGGGTGACAATGAGCAGTTCTTC
CASSLWDGGDNEQFF
>.|TRBV28|TRBJ2-7|.
TGTGCCAGCAGTTTATTGTTGGGATCGAGCTCCTACGAGCAGTACTTC
CASSLLLGSSSYEQYF
>.|TRBV7-2|TRBJ1-2|.
TGTGCCAGCAGCTTCCGGGGAGGGAACAGCCACTATGGCTACACCTTC
CASSFRGGNSHYGYTF
>.|TRBV5-5|TRBJ2-3|.
TGTGCCAGCAGCGCCGGGGGCACAGATACGCAGTATTTT
CASSAGGTDTQYF
>many|TRBV15|TRBJ2-1|.
TGTGCCACCAGCAGAGATAGACAGGCGAGCAATGAGCAGTTCTTC
CATSRDRQASNEQFF
>once|TRBV5-1|TRBJ2-5|.
TGCGCCAGCAGCCTTGGGACGGAGCAAGAGACCCAGTACTTC
CASSLGTEQETQYF
>few|TRBV20-1|TRBJ2-2|.
TGCAGTGCTAAAGACAGAAAAACGAACACCGGGGAGCTGTTTTTT
CSAKDRKTNTGELFF
>few|TRBV7-8|TRBJ1-1|.
TGTGCCAGCAGCCCACTCCGGGTGGGGCCGAACACTGAAGCTTTCTTT
CASSPLRVGPNTEAFF
>.|TRBV20-1|TRBJ2-1|.
TGCAGTGTCCAAGTGGCAGGTGGCAATGAGCAGTTCTTC
CSVQVAGGNEQFF
>few|TRBV29-1|TRBJ1-1|.
TGCAGCGTTGTGGACCTGAACACTGAAGCTTTCTTT
CSVVDLNTEAFF
>many|TRBV12-3/TRBV12-4|TRBJ2-3|.
TGTGCCAGCAGTCTCGACAGGAATGGTGGCACAGATACGCAGTATTTT
CASSLDRNGGTDTQYF
>few|TRBV15|TRBJ1-2|.
TGTGCCACCAGCCCGGGTCCCGACTATGGCTACACCTTC
CATSPGPDYGYTF
>many|TRBV5-1|TRBJ2-3|.
TGCGCCAGCAGCTTGGCACAGGGCACAGATACGCAGTATTTT
CASSLAQGTDTQYF
>few|TRBV5-1|TRBJ2-5|.
TGCGCCAGCAGCTTGGCCCCGTACCAAGAGACCCAGTACTTC
CASSLAPYQETQYF
>.|TRBV12-3/TRBV12-4|TRBJ2-1|TRBD2
TGTGCCTGCTGTTTGGGGACTAGCGGGGGGGCATTCTACAATGAGCAGTTCTTC
CACCLGTSGGAFYNEQFF
>.|TRBV7-2|TRBJ2-3|.
TGTGCCAGCAGCGAATCCGCGGGACTTCTACGGGGAGATACGCAGTATTTT
CASSESAGLLRGDTQYF
>many|TRBV6-1|TRBJ2-7|.
TGTGCCAGCAGTGAAAATGACAGCACCTACGAGCAGTACTTC
CASSENDSTYEQYF
>.|TRBV11-2|TRBJ2-1|TRBD2
TGTGCCAGCAGCCAGGGACTAGCGGGGCCCCGCTCCTACAATGAGCAGTTCTTC
CASSQGLAGPRSYNEQFF
>many|TRBV4-2|TRBJ2-5|.
TGTGCCAGCAGCCCAGGAGGACTATCCACCCCAGAAGAGACCCAGTACTTC
CASSPGGLSTPEETQYF
>.|TRBV6-1|TRBJ2-1|TRBD1
TGTGCCAGCTGGCAGACAGGGACCTACAATGAGCAGTTCTTC
CASWQTGTYNEQFF
>many|TRBV12-3/TRBV12-4|TRBJ2-1|.
TGTGCCAGCAGTAAGAATAGGGGGAGCTCCTACAATGAGCAGTTCTTC
CASSKNRGSSYNEQFF
>few|TRBV29-1|TRBJ2-5|TRBD1
TGCAGCGTCCTCCCGGGACAGGCCCGGAATCACAAGACCCAGTACTTC
CSVLPGQARNHKTQYF
>.|TRBV20-1|TRBJ2-1|TRBD1
TGCAGTCTTCCCCCCAACAGGGGGCTTTCCTACAATGAGCAGTTCTTC
CSLPPNRGLSYNEQFF
>.|TRBV15|TRBJ2-2|.
TGTGCCACCAGCAGAGTTAACGGGGAGCTGTTTTTT
CATSRVNGELFF
>few|TRBV20-1|TRBJ2-1|TRBD2
TGCAGTGCTCCACACACACGCTATACTAGCGGGGCATACAATGAGCAGTTCTTC
CSAPHTRYTSGAYNEQFF
>many|TRBV5-6|TRBJ1-5|.
TGTGCCAGCAGCAGATCAGACACAAATAGCAATCAGCCCCAGCATTTT
CASSRSDTNSNQPQHF
>few|TRBV2|TRBJ2-7|TRBD2
TGTGCCAGCAGTGCAAGCGGGAGGGCCTCGTACGAGCAGTACTTC
CASSASGRASYEQYF
>.|TRBV3-1|TRBJ2-2|.
TGTGCCAGCAGCTGGACTAATCCGAACACCGGGGAGCTGTTTTTT
CASSWTNPNTGELFF
>few|TRBV7-8|TRBJ2-2|TRBD1
TGTGCCAGCAGCTTAGCGCTGCCGACGACAGGGAAGACCGGGGAGCTGTTTTTT
CASSLALPTTGKTGELFF
>many|TRBV7-8|TRBJ2-5|.
TGTGCCAGCAGCTTATTTATGGGCCAAGAGACCCAGTACTTC
CASSLFMGQETQYF
>few|TRBV4-3|TRBJ1-6|TRBD1
TGCGCCAGCAGCCAAGACCCGACAGGGGGCACTTCACCCCTCCACTTT
CASSQDPTGGTSPLHF
>few|TRBV20-1|TRBJ2-4|.
TGCAGTGCTAGTGGGACACTACTCGCCAAAAACATTCAGTACTTC
CSASGTLLAKNIQYF
>.|TRBV4-1|TRBJ2-7|.
TGCGCCAGCAGCCAGCCGGTACGGGGACTCTACGAGCAGTACTTC
CASSQPVRGLYEQYF
>many|TRBV10-3|TRBJ2-7|.
TGTGCCATCAGTGCCGGGATTTTTACCTCCTACGAGCAGTACTTC
CAISAGIFTSYEQYF
>.|TRBV29-1|TRBJ2-1|TRBD1
TGCAGCGTGACGAAGACAGGGGGTGAGCAGTTCTTC
CSVTKTGGEQFF
>few|TRBV15|TRBJ2-7|.
TGTGCCACCAGCAGTGCCCGTAATTACGAGCAGTACTTC
CATSSARNYEQYF
>many|TRBV9|TRBJ2-1|.
TGTGCCAGCAGCGTCGGAAGACAGGCCAACAATGAGCAGTTCTTC
CASSVGRQANNEQFF
>few|TRBV5-1|TRBJ2-1|TRBD1
TGCGCCAGCAGGAATACAGGGGTCTACAATGAGCAGTTCTTC
CASRNTGVYNEQFF
>.|TRBV4-2|TRBJ2-1|.
TGTGCCAGCAGCCCGCTTCAAAGGATCGGGCTCGAGCAGTTCTTC
CASSPLQRIGLEQFF
>few|TRBV18|TRBJ2-7|TRBD1
TGTGCCAGCTCACCGGCAGGGGGAAGGTACGAGCAGTACTTC
CASSPAGGRYEQYF
>few|TRBV5-1|TRBJ2-7|.
TGCGCCAGCAGCTTGACCGACAGGTCCTACGAGCAGTACTTC
CASSLTDRSYEQYF
>few|TRBV7-2|TRBJ1-2|TRBD1
TGTGCCAGCAAAAGGACAGGGCGGGACTATGGCTACACCTTC
CASKRTGRDYGYTF
>few|TRBV6-5|TRBJ2-1|.
TGTGCCAGCAGTTACTTTGTCTCTAAAGCCGTCAATGAGCAGTTCTTC
CASSYFVSKAVNEQFF
>.|TRBV27|TRBJ2-2|TRBD2
TGTGCCAGCAGTTTACGAACTAGCGGTGCCGGGGAGCTGTTTTTT
CASSLRTSGAGELFF
>.|TRBV2|TRBJ2-3|.
TGTGCCAGCACCCCCAGGGGCGATACGCAGTATTTT
CASTPRGDTQYF
>many|TRBV12-3/TRBV12-4|TRBJ2-1|.
TGTGCCAGCAGGCCCTTGTCCAGCAATGAGCAGTTCTTC
CASRPLSSNEQFF
>many|TRBV5-1|TRBJ1-2|TRBD1
TGCGCCAGCAGCCCCCCGGGACAGAACTATGGCTACACCTTC
CASSPPGQNYGYTF
>many|TRBV28|TRBJ2-1|TRBD2
TGTGCCAGCAGTTCGCCGGGACTAGCGGGAGATGAGCAGTTCTTC
CASSSPGLAGDEQFF
>.|TRBV24-1|TRBJ2-3|TRBD2
TGTGCCACCAGTGAACCCAGACTAGCGAACACAGATACGCAGTATTTT
CATSEPRLANTDTQYF
>.|TRBV24-1|TRBJ2-1|.
TGTGCCACCAGTGACACCGACTACGAGCAGTTCTTC
CATSDTDYEQFF
>.|TRBV20-1|TRBJ2-7|.
TGCAGTGCTAGAGATGATGCCATCACGTACTTC
CSARDDAITYF
>many|TRBV7-2|TRBJ1-6|.
TGTGCCAGCAGCTTATCCAGGGGTGGTTCACCCCTCCACTTT
CASSLSRGGSPLHF
>.|TRBV5-1|TRBJ2-7|.
TGCGCCAGCAGCTTGGCGGAGGGAGGTGGGGCCTACGAGCAGTACTTC
CASSLAEGGGAYEQYF
>few|TRBV5-1|TRBJ1-1|.
TGCGCCAGCAGAGGAAAGAGCGGGCGCCAAGATAGCACTGAAGCTTTCTTT
CASRGKSGRQDSTEAFF